The T cell receptor beta chain described here comes from a study of blood T cells in healthy people across ages. Study-level background: In model experiments, template switching was able to capture about one barcoded beta molecule for every two T cells that were present.

Notes on the study in general: Per million T cells, the diversity of TCR beta decreased roughly linearly as age advanced.

V lost 2 bases and J 6 bases, leaving 7 bases between the germline ends. This CDR3 is built from 13 residues. Per the germline V gene, CDR1 is SGHTA and CDR2 is FQGNSA. This clonotype was detected a few times. Its antigen is unidentified. Primed by a sample-barcoded 5' primer and a J-beta primer mix, a second PCR proceeded for about 7 to 12 cycles. One entry per CDR3 protein results from TCRdb running MiXCR on the 5' RACE reads. Of about 720,000 distinct CDR3 sequences in the sample, 20% to 30% are singletons; the top ten hold under 4.5%. These records were also assigned to another study, of T cells of mothers and their children. That report notes: Per 15 ul, 1.5 ug of RNA was used, with all extracted RNA going into cDNA synthesis.

V and J are TRBV7-2 and TRBJ1-4, with D tentatively TRBD1 (6 bases). The sample comprised blood. The clonotype was recovered from a boy aged 5-17 years in good health. The CDR3: CASSLHRDEKLFF. The CDR3 bases are TGTGCCAGCAGCTTACACAGGGATGAAAAACTGTTTTTT.